This is a list of T cell receptor beta chains from one sample in a study of T-cell memory formation after mild COVID-19. TCRdb re-called the 5' RACE reads through MiXCR, storing one row per CDR3 protein. The sample has around 250,000 distinct CDR3 sequences; 7.5% to 10% are singletons. The specimen was PBMCs or a T cell subset sorted from them (not recorded which). These receptors all come from a young man who had mild COVID-19 (a few samples of this study predate the infection). Cell type and time point are not known. Each CDR3 is given with its conserved first and last residue. A D gene is named only where the DNA matches it firmly. The listing skips clone size in some rows; elsewhere it reads once, few, many or a size class.

J: TRBJ2-1
V: TRBV20-1
D: .
size: .
DNA: TGCAGTGCTAGCCGGGCTGTGAATGAGCAGTTCTTC
CDR3: CSASRAVNEQFF

J: TRBJ2-1
V: TRBV5-1
D: .
size: few
DNA: TGCGCCAGCAGCTTGGGGCTGAGCCGGGAGCAGTTCTTC
CDR3: CASSLGLSREQFF

J: TRBJ1-1
V: TRBV2
D: .
size: few
DNA: TGTGCCAGCAGTGATAAGATTTTTAAACCCCAGGCTTTCTTT
CDR3: CASSDKIFKPQAFF

J: TRBJ2-1
V: TRBV5-1
D: .
size: .
DNA: TGCGCCAGCAGCCCGGATATGGGACCCAAGTATGAGCAGTTCTTC
CDR3: CASSPDMGPKYEQFF

J: TRBJ2-5
V: TRBV30
D: .
size: few
DNA: TGTGCCTGGGGCCCCGTGGGGGCAGAGACCCAGTACTTC
CDR3: CAWGPVGAETQYF

J: TRBJ1-5
V: TRBV10-3
D: .
size: .
DNA: TGTGCCATCAGGGCGGAGGGGCAGCCCCAGCATTTT
CDR3: CAIRAEGQPQHF

J: TRBJ2-5
V: TRBV29-1
D: .
size: many
DNA: TGCAGCGTTTGGATCCAAGAGACCCAGTACTTC
CDR3: CSVWIQETQYF

J: TRBJ2-3
V: TRBV12-3/TRBV12-4
D: TRBD1
size: .
DNA: TGTGCCAGCAGTCGACAGGGGAATACGCAGTATTTT
CDR3: CASSRQGNTQYF

J: TRBJ1-1
V: TRBV6-5
D: .
size: few
DNA: TGTGCCACTCCGTCATCGGCGAACACTGAAGCTTTCTTT
CDR3: CATPSSANTEAFF

J: TRBJ1-4
V: TRBV5-1
D: .
size: many
DNA: TGCGCCAGCAGTGATGCTCTGCGAACTATTGCAACTAATGAAAAACTGTTTTTT
CDR3: CASSDALRTIATNEKLFF

J: TRBJ2-5
V: TRBV5-1
D: TRBD1
size: .
DNA: TGCGCCAGCAGCTTTACAGGGGTCGAGACCCAGTACTTC
CDR3: CASSFTGVETQYF

J: TRBJ2-5
V: TRBV20-1
D: .
size: few
DNA: TGCAGTGCTAGAAACCCCCAGGAAGAGACCCAGTACTTC
CDR3: CSARNPQEETQYF

J: TRBJ2-3
V: TRBV14
D: TRBD2
size: .
DNA: TGTGCCAGTTCGAGGAGCGGGGGTTCGGCAGATACGCAGTATTTT
CDR3: CASSRSGGSADTQYF

J: TRBJ1-5
V: TRBV4-1
D: TRBD1
size: few
DNA: TGCGCCAGCAGCCAAGGTCAGGGGGGTCTGAATCAGCCCCAGCATTTT
CDR3: CASSQGQGGLNQPQHF

J: TRBJ1-4
V: TRBV25-1
D: TRBD1
size: .
DNA: TGTGCCAGCAGTGCATCCCAGGGGGCCGGTGAAAAACTGTTTTTT
CDR3: CASSASQGAGEKLFF

J: TRBJ2-3
V: TRBV20-1
D: .
size: .
DNA: TGCAGTGCTCTTCCGTGGGGGTCGGAAGATACGCAGTATTTT
CDR3: CSALPWGSEDTQYF

J: TRBJ1-2
V: TRBV10-3
D: TRBD1
size: .
DNA: TGTGCCATCAGTGAAGACAGGGCGAGGGATGGCTACACCTTC
CDR3: CAISEDRARDGYTF

J: TRBJ1-2
V: TRBV6-2/TRBV6-3
D: .
size: few
DNA: TGTGCCAGCAGCTTAGACGGTGGTGGAGGCTACACCTTC
CDR3: CASSLDGGGGYTF

J: TRBJ1-1
V: TRBV14
D: .
size: .
DNA: TGTGCCAGCAGCCTTATAGGGGATCCCAAGAAATTAGCTGAAGCTTTCTTT
CDR3: CASSLIGDPKKLAEAFF

J: TRBJ1-5
V: TRBV7-3
D: .
size: .
DNA: TGTGCCAGCAGCTCCCTCAGGGTCGGTCAGCCCCAGCATTTT
CDR3: CASSSLRVGQPQHF

J: TRBJ2-1
V: TRBV3-1
D: .
size: .
DNA: TGTGCCAGCAGCCTAGAGATTAGCTCCTACAATGAGCAGTTCTTC
CDR3: CASSLEISSYNEQFF

J: TRBJ2-3
V: TRBV4-3
D: TRBD1
size: .
DNA: TGCGCCAGCAGCCAAGGACACAGGGGGGCAGATACGCAGTATTTT
CDR3: CASSQGHRGADTQYF

J: TRBJ1-4
V: TRBV5-1
D: .
size: .
DNA: TGCGCCAGCAGCTTCGCCGGGGAGGGAAAACTGTTTTTT
CDR3: CASSFAGEGKLFF

J: TRBJ2-3
V: TRBV24-1
D: .
size: few
DNA: TGTGCCACCAGTGATTTGGAGGGGGGGACGGATACGCAGTATTTT
CDR3: CATSDLEGGTDTQYF

J: TRBJ2-1
V: TRBV29-1
D: .
size: few
DNA: TGCAGCGCCCAAGGGACAAGCTCCTACAATGAGCAGTTCTTC
CDR3: CSAQGTSSYNEQFF

J: TRBJ1-2
V: TRBV18
D: TRBD1
size: .
DNA: TGTGCCAGCGACAGGGGTCTTAACTATGGCTACACCTTC
CDR3: CASDRGLNYGYTF

J: TRBJ2-5
V: TRBV6-1
D: TRBD2
size: many
DNA: TGTGCCAGCAGTGGACTAGCGGGGGGAGAGACCCAGTACTTC
CDR3: CASSGLAGGETQYF

J: TRBJ1-2
V: TRBV11-2
D: .
size: few
DNA: TGTGCCAGCAGCTACGAGAGGCGGGGCTACACCTTC
CDR3: CASSYERRGYTF

J: TRBJ2-3
V: TRBV12-3/TRBV12-4
D: TRBD1
size: many
DNA: TGTGCCAGCAGCACGGGACAGGCAGATACGCAGTATTTT
CDR3: CASSTGQADTQYF

J: TRBJ1-5
V: TRBV5-1
D: .
size: .
DNA: TGCGCCAGCAGCTTTGGCGGGGGGGGAAGCAATCAGCCCCAGCATTTT
CDR3: CASSFGGGGSNQPQHF

J: TRBJ1-1
V: TRBV29-1
D: .
size: .
DNA: TGCAGCGTAGAGGAGTTGAACACTGAAGCTTTCTTT
CDR3: CSVEELNTEAFF

J: TRBJ1-1
V: TRBV5-1
D: .
size: few
DNA: TGCGCCAGCAGCTTGGCCACAGGGTCGGGGGAGGCTTTCTTT
CDR3: CASSLATGSGEAFF

J: TRBJ1-1
V: TRBV29-1
D: .
size: many
DNA: TGCAGCCCAACGCCAAACAGGGAAGCGAACACTGAAGCTTTCTTT
CDR3: CSPTPNREANTEAFF

J: TRBJ2-7
V: TRBV10-3
D: TRBD2
size: .
DNA: TGTGCCATCAGTGGCCCGGGACTAGCGGGGGAGCAGTACTTC
CDR3: CAISGPGLAGEQYF

J: TRBJ2-1
V: TRBV18
D: .
size: few
DNA: TGTGCCAGCTCACCCCTTGCGGACGCGAATGAGCAGTTCTTC
CDR3: CASSPLADANEQFF

J: TRBJ2-1
V: TRBV10-3
D: TRBD2
size: few
DNA: TGTGCCATCACGAATCCTAGCGGGGGCTACAATGAGCAGTTCTTC
CDR3: CAITNPSGGYNEQFF

J: TRBJ2-3
V: TRBV9
D: .
size: few
DNA: TGTGCCAGCAGCGTAGAGGGGATGCCACGTTCCGATACGCAGTATTTT
CDR3: CASSVEGMPRSDTQYF

J: TRBJ2-1
V: TRBV12-5
D: .
size: .
DNA: TGTGCTAGTGGTTTGAGTCGCGGCAATGAGCAGTTCTTC
CDR3: CASGLSRGNEQFF

J: TRBJ2-5
V: TRBV6-2/TRBV6-3
D: .
size: few
DNA: TGTGCCAGCAGCCCCCTGCCAGAGACCCAGTACTTC
CDR3: CASSPLPETQYF

J: TRBJ2-5
V: TRBV29-1
D: .
size: few
DNA: TGCAGCGTTGTGCCAGGGCAAGGAGAGACCCAGTACTTC
CDR3: CSVVPGQGETQYF

J: TRBJ1-1
V: TRBV3-1
D: .
size: few
DNA: TGTGCCAGCAGCCACTGGGGGGGGATAAACACTGAAGCTTTCTTT
CDR3: CASSHWGGINTEAFF

J: TRBJ2-4
V: TRBV6-5
D: .
size: .
DNA: TGTGCCAGCATGGGGGGGCCAACCAAAAACATTCAGTACTTC
CDR3: CASMGGPTKNIQYF

J: TRBJ1-2
V: TRBV12-3/TRBV12-4
D: TRBD1
size: many
DNA: TGTGCCAGCAGTTTACAGGGGGCTAACTATGGCTACACCTTC
CDR3: CASSLQGANYGYTF

J: TRBJ2-7
V: TRBV4-3
D: .
size: .
DNA: TGCGCCAGCAGCCAGGAGACATGGCGGGGCCTATCCTACGAGCAGTACTTC
CDR3: CASSQETWRGLSYEQYF

J: TRBJ1-2
V: TRBV20-1
D: TRBD1
size: few
DNA: TGCAGTGCTAGCGGCGGGACAGGGGTTGTTAACTATGGCTACACCTTC
CDR3: CSASGGTGVVNYGYTF

J: TRBJ2-5
V: TRBV20-1
D: .
size: few
DNA: TGCAGTGCTAGTTACCGGCGGGAGACCCAGTACTTC
CDR3: CSASYRRETQYF

J: TRBJ1-1
V: TRBV12-3/TRBV12-4
D: .
size: .
DNA: TGTGCCAGCAGGGACGGACAGTTGAACACTGAAGCTTTCTTT
CDR3: CASRDGQLNTEAFF